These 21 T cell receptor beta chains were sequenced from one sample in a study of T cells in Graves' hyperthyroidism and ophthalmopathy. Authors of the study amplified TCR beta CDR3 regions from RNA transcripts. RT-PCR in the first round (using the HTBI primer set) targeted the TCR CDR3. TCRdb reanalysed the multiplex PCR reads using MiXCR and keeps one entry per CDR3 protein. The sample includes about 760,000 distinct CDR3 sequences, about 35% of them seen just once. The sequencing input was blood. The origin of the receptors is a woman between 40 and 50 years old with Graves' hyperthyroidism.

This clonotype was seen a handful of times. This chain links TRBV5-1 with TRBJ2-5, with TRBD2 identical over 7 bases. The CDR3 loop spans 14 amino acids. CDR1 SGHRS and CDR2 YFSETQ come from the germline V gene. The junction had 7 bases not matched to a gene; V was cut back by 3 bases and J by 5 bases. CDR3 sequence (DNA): TGCGCCAGCAGCTGGGGCGGGAGCATGGAGACCCAGTACTTC. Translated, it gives CASSWGGSMETQYF.

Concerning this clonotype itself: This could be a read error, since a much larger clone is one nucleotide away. The CDR3 DNA reads TGTGCCGGCATCGGACAGAGGGGATTATATTTT. It specifies CAGIGQRGLYF. J is TRBJ1-3 and V is TRBV2, with D perhaps matching TRBD1 (6 bases). V gave up 11 bases and J gave up 14 bases, with 19 bases separating them. Germline values: CDR1 SNHLY, CDR2 FYNNEI. The CDR3 has 11 residues.

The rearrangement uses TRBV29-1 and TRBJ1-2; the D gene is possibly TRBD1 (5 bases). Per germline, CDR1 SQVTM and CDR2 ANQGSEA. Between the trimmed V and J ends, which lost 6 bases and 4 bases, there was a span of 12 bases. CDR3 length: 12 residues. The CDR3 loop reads CSVADSFYGYTF. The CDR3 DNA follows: TGCAGCGTCGCCGACAGCTTCTATGGCTACACCTTC.

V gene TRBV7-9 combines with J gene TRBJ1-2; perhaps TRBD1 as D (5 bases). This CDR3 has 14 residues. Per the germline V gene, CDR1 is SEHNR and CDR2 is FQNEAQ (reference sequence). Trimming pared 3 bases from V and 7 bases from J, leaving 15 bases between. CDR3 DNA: TGTGCCAGCAGCTTCGGTAATAGGGGAGTTGGCTACACCTTC. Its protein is CASSFGNRGVGYTF.

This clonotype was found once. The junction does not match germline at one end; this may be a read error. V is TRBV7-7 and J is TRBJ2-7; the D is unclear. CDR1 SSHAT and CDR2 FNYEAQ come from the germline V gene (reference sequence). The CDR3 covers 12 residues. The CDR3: CASSLLTGEQYF. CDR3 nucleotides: TGTGCTAGCAGCTTACTTACCGGGGAGCAGTACTTC.

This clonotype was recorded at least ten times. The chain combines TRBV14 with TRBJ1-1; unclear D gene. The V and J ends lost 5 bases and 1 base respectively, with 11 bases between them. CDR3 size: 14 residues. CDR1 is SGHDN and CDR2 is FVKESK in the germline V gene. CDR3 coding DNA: TGTGCCAGCAGCGTAAGGGAACGGAACACTGAAGCTTTCTTT. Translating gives CASSVRERNTEAFF.

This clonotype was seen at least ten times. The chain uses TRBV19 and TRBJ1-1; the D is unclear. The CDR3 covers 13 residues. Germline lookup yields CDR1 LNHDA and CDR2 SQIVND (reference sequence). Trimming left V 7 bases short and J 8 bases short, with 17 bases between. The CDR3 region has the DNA TGTGCCAGTACTCCCCAAGCCAGTGAAGAAGCTTTCTTT. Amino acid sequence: CASTPQASEEAFF. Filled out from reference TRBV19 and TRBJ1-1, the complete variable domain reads DGGITQSPKYLFRKEGQNVTLSCEQNLNHDAMYWYRQDPGQGLRLIYYSQIVNDFQKGDIAEGYSVSREKKESFPLTVTSAQKNPTAFYLCASTPQASEEAFFGQGTRLTVV.

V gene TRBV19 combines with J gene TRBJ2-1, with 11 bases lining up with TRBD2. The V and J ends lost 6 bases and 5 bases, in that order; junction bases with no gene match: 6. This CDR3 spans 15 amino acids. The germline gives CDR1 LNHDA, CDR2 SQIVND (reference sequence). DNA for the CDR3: TGTGCCAGTAGGTTAGCGGGGGGGAAAAACAATGAGCAGTTCTTC. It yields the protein CASRLAGGKNNEQFF.

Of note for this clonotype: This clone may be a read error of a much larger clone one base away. CDR3 sequence (DNA): TGTGCCAGCAGCCCATTGGGGGATTCACCCCCCCACTTT. Translated: CASSPLGDSPPHF. V is TRBV7-2 and J is TRBJ1-6; TRBD1 might be the D (5 bases). This CDR3 region has 13 residues. Germline V lookup: CDR1 SGHTA, CDR2 FQGNSA.

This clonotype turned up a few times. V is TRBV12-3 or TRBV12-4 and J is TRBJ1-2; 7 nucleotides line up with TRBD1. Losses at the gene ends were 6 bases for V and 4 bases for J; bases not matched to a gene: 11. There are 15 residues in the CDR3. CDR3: CASSRDRTTFYGYTF. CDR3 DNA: TGTGCCAGCAGCCGGGACAGAACAACCTTCTATGGCTACACCTTC.

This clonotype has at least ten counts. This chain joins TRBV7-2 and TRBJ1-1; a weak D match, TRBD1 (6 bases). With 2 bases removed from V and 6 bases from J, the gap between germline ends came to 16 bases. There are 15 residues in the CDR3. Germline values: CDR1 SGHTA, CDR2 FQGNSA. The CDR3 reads CASSLTILHRAEAFF. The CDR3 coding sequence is TGTGCCAGCAGCTTAACGATCCTCCACAGGGCTGAAGCTTTCTTT.

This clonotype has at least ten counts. The CDR3: CASSSQGGNSPLHF. The CDR3 nucleotides read TGTGCCAGCAGCTCACAGGGAGGGAATTCACCCCTCCACTTT. The V and J genes are TRBV7-2 and TRBJ1-6; D perhaps matches TRBD1 (6 bases). Germline assignment: CDR1 SGHTA and CDR2 FQGNSA. V lost 4 bases to trimming and J lost 7 bases, with 11 bases between them. The CDR3 runs to 14 residues.

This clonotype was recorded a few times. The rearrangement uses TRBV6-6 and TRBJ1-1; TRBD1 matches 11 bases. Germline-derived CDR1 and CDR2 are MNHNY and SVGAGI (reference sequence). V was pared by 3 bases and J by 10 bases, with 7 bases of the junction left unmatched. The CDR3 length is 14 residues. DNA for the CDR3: TGTGCCAGCAGTTATCGGACAGGGGGCGCGGGAGCTTTCTTT. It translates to CASSYRTGGAGAFF.

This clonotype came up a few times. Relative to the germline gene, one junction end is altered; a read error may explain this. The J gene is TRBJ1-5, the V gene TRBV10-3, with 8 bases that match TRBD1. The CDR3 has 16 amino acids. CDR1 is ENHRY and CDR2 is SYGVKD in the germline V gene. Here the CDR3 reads CASSSSMTGARQPQHF. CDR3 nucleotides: TGTGCCAGCAGTTCCTCGATGACAGGGGCGAGGCAGCCCCAGCATTTT.

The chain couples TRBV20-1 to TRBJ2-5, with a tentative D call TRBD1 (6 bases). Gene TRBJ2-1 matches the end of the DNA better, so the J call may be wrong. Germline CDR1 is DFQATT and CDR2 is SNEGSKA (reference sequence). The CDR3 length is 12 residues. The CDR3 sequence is CSAGQTDNEQFF. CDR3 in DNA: TGCAGTGCTGGACAGACCGACAATGAGCAGTTCTTC.

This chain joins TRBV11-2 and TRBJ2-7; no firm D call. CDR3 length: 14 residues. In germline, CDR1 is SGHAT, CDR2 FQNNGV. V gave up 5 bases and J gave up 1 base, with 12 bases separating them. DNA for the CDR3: TGTGCCAGCAGCCAAGTGCTGGCTTCCTACGAGCAGTACTTC. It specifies CASSQVLASYEQYF.

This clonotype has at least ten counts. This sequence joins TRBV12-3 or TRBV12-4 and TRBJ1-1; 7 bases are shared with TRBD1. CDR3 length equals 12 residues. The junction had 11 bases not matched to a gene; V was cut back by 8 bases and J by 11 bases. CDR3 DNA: TGTGCCAGCGCCCGACAAACAGGGGAGGCTTTCTTT. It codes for CASARQTGEAFF.

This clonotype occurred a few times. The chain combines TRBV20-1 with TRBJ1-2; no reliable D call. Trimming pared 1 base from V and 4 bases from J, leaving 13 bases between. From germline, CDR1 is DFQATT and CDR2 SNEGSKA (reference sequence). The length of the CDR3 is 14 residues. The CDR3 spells CSARVLVPSYGYTF. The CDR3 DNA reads TGCAGTGCTAGAGTGTTAGTGCCCAGCTATGGCTACACCTTC.

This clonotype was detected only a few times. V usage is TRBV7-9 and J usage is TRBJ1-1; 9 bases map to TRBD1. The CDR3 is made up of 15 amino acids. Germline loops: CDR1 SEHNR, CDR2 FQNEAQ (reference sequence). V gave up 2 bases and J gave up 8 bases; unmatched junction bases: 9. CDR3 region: CASSLSSGTGYEAFF. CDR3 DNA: TGTGCCAGCAGCTTATCGTCCGGGACAGGGTACGAAGCTTTCTTT. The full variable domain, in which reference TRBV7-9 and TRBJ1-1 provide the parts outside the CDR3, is DTGVSQNPRHKITKRGQNVTFRCDPISEHNRLYWYRQTLGQGPEFLTYFQNEAQLEKSRLLSDRFSAERPKGSFSTLEIQRTEQGDSAMYLCASSLSSGTGYEAFFGQGTRLTVV.

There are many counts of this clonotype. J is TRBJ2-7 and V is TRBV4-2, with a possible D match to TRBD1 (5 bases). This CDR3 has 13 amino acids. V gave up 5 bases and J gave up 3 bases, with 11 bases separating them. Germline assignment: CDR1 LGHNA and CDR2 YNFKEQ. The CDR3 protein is CASSGRQIYEQYF. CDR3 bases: TGTGCCAGCAGCGGGCGACAGATCTACGAGCAGTACTTC.

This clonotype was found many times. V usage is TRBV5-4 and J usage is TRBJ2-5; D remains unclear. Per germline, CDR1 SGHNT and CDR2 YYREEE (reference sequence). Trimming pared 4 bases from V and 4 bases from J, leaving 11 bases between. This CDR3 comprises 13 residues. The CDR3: CASSLPLGETQYF. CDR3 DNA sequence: TGTGCCAGCAGCCTCCCCTTAGGAGAGACCCAGTACTTC.